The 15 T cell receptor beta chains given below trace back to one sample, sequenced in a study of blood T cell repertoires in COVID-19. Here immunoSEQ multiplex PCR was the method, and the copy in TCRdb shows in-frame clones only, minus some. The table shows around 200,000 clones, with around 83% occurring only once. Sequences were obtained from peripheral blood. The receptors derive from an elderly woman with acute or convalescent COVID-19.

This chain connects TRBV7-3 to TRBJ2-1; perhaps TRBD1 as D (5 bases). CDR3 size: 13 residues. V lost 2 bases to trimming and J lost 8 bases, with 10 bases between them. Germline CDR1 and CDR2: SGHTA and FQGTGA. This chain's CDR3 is CASSLGQGDEQFF. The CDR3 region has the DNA TGTGCCAGCAGCTTAGGGCAGGGCGATGAGCAGTTCTTC.

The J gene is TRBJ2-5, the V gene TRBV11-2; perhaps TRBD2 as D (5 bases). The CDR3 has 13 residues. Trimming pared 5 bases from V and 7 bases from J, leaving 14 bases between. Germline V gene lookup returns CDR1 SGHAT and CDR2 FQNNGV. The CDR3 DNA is TGTGCCAGCAGCGCCGGTCAGAGGGTGACCCAGTACTTC. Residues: CASSAGQRVTQYF.

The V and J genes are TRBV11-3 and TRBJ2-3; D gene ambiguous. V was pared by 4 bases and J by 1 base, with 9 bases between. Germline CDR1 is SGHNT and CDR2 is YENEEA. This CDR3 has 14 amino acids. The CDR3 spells CASSSGGRTDTQYF. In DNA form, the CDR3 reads TGTGCCAGCAGCTCCGGCGGCCGCACAGATACGCAGTATTTT.

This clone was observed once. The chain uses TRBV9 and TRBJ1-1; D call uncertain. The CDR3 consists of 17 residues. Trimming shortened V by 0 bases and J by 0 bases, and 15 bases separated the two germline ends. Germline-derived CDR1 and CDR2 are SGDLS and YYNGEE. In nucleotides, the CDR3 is TGTGCCAGCAGCGTAGGTGGCGGAGGGTTCATGAACACTGAAGCTTTCTTT. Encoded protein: CASSVGGGGFMNTEAFF. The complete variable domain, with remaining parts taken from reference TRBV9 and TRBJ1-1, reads DSGVTQTPKHLITATGQRVTLRCSPRSGDLSVYWYQQSLDQGLQFLIQYYNGEERAKGNILERFSAQQFPDLHSELNLSSLELGDSALYFCASSVGGGGFMNTEAFFGQGTRLTVV.

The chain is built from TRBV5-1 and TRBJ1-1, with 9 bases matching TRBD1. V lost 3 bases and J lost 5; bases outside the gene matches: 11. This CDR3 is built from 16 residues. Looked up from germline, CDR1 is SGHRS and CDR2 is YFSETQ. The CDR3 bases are TGCGCCAGCAGCTCGGGGTACAGGGGGCCGTTGACTGAAGCTTTCTTT. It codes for CASSSGYRGPLTEAFF. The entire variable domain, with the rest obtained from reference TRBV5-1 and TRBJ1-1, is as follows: KAGVTQTPRYLIKTRGQQVTLSCSPISGHRSVSWYQQTPGQGLQFLFEYFSETQRNKGNFPGRFSGRQFSNSRSEMNVSTLELGDSALYLCASSSGYRGPLTEAFFGQGTRLTVV.

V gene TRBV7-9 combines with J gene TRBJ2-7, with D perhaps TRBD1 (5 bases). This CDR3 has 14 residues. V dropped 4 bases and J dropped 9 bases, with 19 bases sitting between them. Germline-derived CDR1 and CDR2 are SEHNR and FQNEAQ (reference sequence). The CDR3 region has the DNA TGTGCCAGCAGCTCTTGGGAACCAGGGTTGGGGCAGTACTTC. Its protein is CASSSWEPGLGQYF.

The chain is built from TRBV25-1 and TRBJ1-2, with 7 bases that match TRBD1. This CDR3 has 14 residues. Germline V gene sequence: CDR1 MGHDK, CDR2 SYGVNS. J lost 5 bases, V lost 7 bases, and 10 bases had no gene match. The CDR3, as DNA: TGTGCCAGCACAAAGACAGGGCTTACGTATGGCTACACCTTC. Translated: CASTKTGLTYGYTF.

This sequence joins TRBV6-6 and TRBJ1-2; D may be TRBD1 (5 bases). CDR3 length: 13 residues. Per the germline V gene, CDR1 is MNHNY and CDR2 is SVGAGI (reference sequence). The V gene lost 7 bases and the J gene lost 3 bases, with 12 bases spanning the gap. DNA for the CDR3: TGTGCCAGCACCACGTGGGGGGACTATGGCTACACCTTC. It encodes CASTTWGDYGYTF.

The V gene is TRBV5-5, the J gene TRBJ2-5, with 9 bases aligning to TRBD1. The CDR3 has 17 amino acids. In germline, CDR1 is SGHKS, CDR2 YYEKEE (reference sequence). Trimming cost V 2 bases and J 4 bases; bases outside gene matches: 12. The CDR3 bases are TGTGCCAGCAGCTTAGTACCCGGGACAGGGAGGGGAGAGACCCAGTACTTC. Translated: CASSLVPGTGRGETQYF.

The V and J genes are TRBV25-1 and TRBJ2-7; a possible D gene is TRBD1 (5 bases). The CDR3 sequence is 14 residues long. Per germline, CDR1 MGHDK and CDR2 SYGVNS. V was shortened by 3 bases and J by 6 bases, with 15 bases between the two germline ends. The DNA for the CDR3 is TGTGCCAGCAGTGATCTCGGCAGGGTGGGCGAGCAGTACTTC. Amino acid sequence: CASSDLGRVGEQYF.

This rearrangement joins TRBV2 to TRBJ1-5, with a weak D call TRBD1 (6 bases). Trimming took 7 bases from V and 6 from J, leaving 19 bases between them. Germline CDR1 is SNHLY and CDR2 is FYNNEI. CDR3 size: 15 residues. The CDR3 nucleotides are TGTGCCAGCAACAACCTAGGGGGGGCGCGTCAGCCCCAGCATTTT. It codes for CASNNLGGARQPQHF.

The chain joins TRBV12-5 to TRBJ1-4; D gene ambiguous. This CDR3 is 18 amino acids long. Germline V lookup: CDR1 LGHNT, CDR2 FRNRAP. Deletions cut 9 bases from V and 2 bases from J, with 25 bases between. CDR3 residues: CARVGRGFRLVTNEKLFF. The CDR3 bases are TGTGCTAGGGTCGGCCGAGGGTTCAGGTTGGTGACTAATGAAAAACTGTTTTTT.

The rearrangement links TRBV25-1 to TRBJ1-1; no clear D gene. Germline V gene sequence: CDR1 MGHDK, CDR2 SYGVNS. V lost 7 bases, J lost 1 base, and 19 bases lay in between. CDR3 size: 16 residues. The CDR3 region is CASTPTTARSNTEAFF. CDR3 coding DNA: TGTGCCAGCACCCCCACGACTGCTAGATCGAACACTGAAGCTTTCTTT.

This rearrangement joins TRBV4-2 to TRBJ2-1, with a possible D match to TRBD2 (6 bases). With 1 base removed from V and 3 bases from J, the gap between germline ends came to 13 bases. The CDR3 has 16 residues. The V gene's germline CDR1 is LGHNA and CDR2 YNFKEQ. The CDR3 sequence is CASSQAYNGGYNEQFF. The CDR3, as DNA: TGTGCCAGCAGCCAAGCTTATAACGGGGGCTACAATGAGCAGTTCTTC.

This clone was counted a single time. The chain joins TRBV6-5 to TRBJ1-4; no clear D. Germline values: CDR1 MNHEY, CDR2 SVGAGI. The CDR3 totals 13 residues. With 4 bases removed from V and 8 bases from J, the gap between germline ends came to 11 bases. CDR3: CASSSRLREKLFF. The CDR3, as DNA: TGTGCCAGCAGTTCTCGACTGCGGGAAAAACTGTTTTTT.